Listed below are T cell receptor beta chains from one sample, sequenced in a study of CD8 T cells in Susac syndrome. TCRdb used MiXCR to reprocess the immunoSEQ multiplex PCR reads, holding one entry per CDR3 protein. There are some 260,000 distinct CDR3 sequences in the sample; about 88% occur only once, and about 0.11% lies in the top ten. Sample: CD8+ T cells from PBMCs. The receptors shown here come from a human donor with multiple sclerosis. CDR3s include the opening cysteine and the closing phenylalanine or tryptophan. D genes are given only for firm matches. The size of a clone is reported for some rows only, either as once, few or many, or as a class for expanded clones.

>TRBV28|TRBD1|-|TRBJ2-7
TGTGCCAGCAGTACCGCCCGAGAGACAGGGTCCTACGAGCAGTACTTC
CASSTARETGSYEQYF
>TRBV15|-|-|TRBJ1-2
TGTGCCACCAGCAGAGATCGGAACAGGGTAGGCTATGGCTACACCTTC
CATSRDRNRVGYGYTF
>TRBV2|-|-|TRBJ2-2
TGTGCCAGCAGTGGGGACCTGGCCCGGCCCGGGGAGCTGTTTTTT
CASSGDLARPGELFF
>TRBV13|TRBD2|once|TRBJ2-1
TGTGCCAGCAGCTTAGGTGTAGCGGGAGTGTTCAATGAGCAGTTCTTC
CASSLGVAGVFNEQFF
>TRBV19|-|-|TRBJ1-5
TGTGCCAGTAGTCCGAAGGTTCAGCCCCAGCATTTT
CASSPKVQPQHF
>TRBV6-5|TRBD1|-|TRBJ1-1
TGTGCCAGCAGTTACGATCCTTGGACAGGATCTAACACTGAAGCTTTCTTT
CASSYDPWTGSNTEAFF
>TRBV29-1|TRBD2|-|TRBJ2-1
TGCAGCGCCAGACTAGCGGGCTCCTACAATGAGCAGTTCTTC
CSARLAGSYNEQFF
>TRBV2|-|-|TRBJ2-3
TGTGCCAGCAGTGAAGCGGGCGGTGCTAGCACAGATACGCAGTATTTT
CASSEAGGASTDTQYF
>TRBV29-1|-|-|TRBJ2-7
TGCAGCGTTGAGTCGGGGGCCAAATACGAGCAGTACTTC
CSVESGAKYEQYF
>TRBV27|TRBD1|-|TRBJ2-1
TGTGCCAGCAGTGACAGGGGGGCCTACAATGAGCAGTTCTTC
CASSDRGAYNEQFF
>TRBV9|TRBD2|-|TRBJ2-5
TGTGCCAGCAGCGGGACTAGCGGGAGGGGAGAGACCCAGTACTTC
CASSGTSGRGETQYF
>TRBV5-5|TRBD2|-|TRBJ2-1
TGTGCCAGCAGCTCCGGTGATATCGGGGGAGGGAGGGATGAGCAGTTCTTC
CASSSGDIGGGRDEQFF
>TRBV2|-|-|TRBJ1-5
TGTGCCAGCGGGTTAGGGTCCCGCAATCAGCCCCAGCATTTT
CASGLGSRNQPQHF
>TRBV20-1|-|-|TRBJ1-1
TGCAGTGCTAGCTTCCAGGGAACCAACACTGAAGCTTTCTTT
CSASFQGTNTEAFF
>TRBV20-1|-|-|TRBJ2-4
TGCAGTGCTAGAGATCTAGCAGGGAGTAAAAACATTCAGTACTTC
CSARDLAGSKNIQYF
>TRBV4-1|-|-|TRBJ2-1
TGCGCCAGCAGACAGTCCAATGAGCAGTTCTTC
CASRQSNEQFF
>TRBV28|-|-|TRBJ1-2
TGTGCCAGCAGTGTCAATTCAGGGTATTGGCAAAACTATGGCTACACCTTC
CASSVNSGYWQNYGYTF
>TRBV5-6|TRBD2|-|TRBJ2-1
TGTGCCAGCATCTCCCCAGGCGGGAGGGAACCCAATGAGCAGTTCTTC
CASISPGGREPNEQFF
>TRBV6-5|TRBD1|few|TRBJ1-1
TGTGCCAGCAGTTACAAGACAGGGGGGGGTTACACTGAAGCTTTCTTT
CASSYKTGGGYTEAFF
>TRBV19|-|-|TRBJ1-2
TGTGCCAGTGAGGGGAATGGCTACACCTTC
CASEGNGYTF
>TRBV27|-|-|TRBJ1-5
TGTGCCAGCAGTCCCCGGGAGGGTACGTTAGTCAAACAGCCCCAGCATTTT
CASSPREGTLVKQPQHF
>TRBV6-1|-|-|TRBJ1-4
TGTGCCAGCAGTGAATGGGCGGAAGCAACTAATGAAAAACTGTTTTTT
CASSEWAEATNEKLFF
>TRBV27|-|few|TRBJ2-1
TGTGCCAGCAGTTTGGCGCGGTACAATGAGCAGTTCTTC
CASSLARYNEQFF
>TRBV4-1|-|-|TRBJ1-1
TGCGCCAGCAGCCAAGGTGCGGGGGCGCGCACTGAAGCTTTCTTT
CASSQGAGARTEAFF
>TRBV29-1|-|-|TRBJ1-1
TGCAGCGTGGAAGACACCTATCAGGTTTTCTTT
CSVEDTYQVFF